This passage covers 2 T cell receptor beta chains from one sample sequenced in a study of identical twins. TCRdb called the 5' RACE reads again in MiXCR, with one record for every CDR3 protein. The sample consists of around 490,000 distinct CDR3 sequences, approximately 20% of them appearing once. The sample was also reused in another study, on yellow fever vaccine responses in identical twins.

The sample comprised CD4+ T cells sorted from blood. The receptors shown here come from a woman between 18 and 29 years old in good health.

This clonotype was observed a few times. The rearrangement links TRBV5-1 to TRBJ1-2; maybe TRBD1 (6 bases). Germline V gene data show CDR1 as SGHRS and CDR2 as YFSETQ. The V end lost 2 bases, the J end lost 5 bases, and 22 bases lay between the germline ends. The CDR3 is made up of 17 amino acids. This CDR3 reads CASSFHAATGDNYGYTF. CDR3 DNA sequence: TGCGCCAGCAGCTTCCACGCTGCGACAGGCGACAATTATGGCTACACCTTC.

The rearrangement joins TRBV5-1 to TRBJ2-1; TRBD2 matches 9 bases. Germline trimming cut 3 bases from V and 8 bases from J; bases unmatched to any gene: 12. Germline-derived CDR1 and CDR2 are SGHRS and YFSETQ. The CDR3 totals 16 residues. CDR3 nucleotide sequence: TGCGCCAGCAGCTGGGGGACTAGCATACGGGGCCATGAGCAGTTCTTC. Its translation is CASSWGTSIRGHEQFF. Full variable domain (missing parts from reference TRBV5-1 and TRBJ2-1): KAGVTQTPRYLIKTRGQQVTLSCSPISGHRSVSWYQQTPGQGLQFLFEYFSETQRNKGNFPGRFSGRQFSNSRSEMNVSTLELGDSALYLCASSWGTSIRGHEQFFGPGTRLTVL.